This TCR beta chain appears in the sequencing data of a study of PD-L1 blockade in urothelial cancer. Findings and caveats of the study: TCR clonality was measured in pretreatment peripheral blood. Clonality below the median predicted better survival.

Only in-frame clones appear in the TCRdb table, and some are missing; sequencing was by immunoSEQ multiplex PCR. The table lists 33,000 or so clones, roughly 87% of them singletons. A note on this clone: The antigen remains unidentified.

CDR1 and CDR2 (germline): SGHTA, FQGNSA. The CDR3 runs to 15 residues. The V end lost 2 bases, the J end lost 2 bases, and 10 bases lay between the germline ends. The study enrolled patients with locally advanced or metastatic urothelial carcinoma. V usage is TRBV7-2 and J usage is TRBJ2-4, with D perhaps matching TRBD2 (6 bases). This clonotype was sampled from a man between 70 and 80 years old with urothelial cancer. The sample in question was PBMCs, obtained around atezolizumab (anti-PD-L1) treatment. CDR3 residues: CASSLPAGSKNIQYF. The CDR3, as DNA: TGTGCCAGCAGCTTACCCGCGGGATCCAAAAACATTCAGTACTTC.